The table lists the clone carrying this T cell receptor beta chain with a few counts. The antigen is unknown. The sample comes from a study of beta chain features in type 1 diabetes. Findings and limits, study-wide: All four CD4+ subsets of Type 1 diabetes patients contained TCRB CDR3s that were moderately but significantly shorter. Across patients, naive, central memory and Treg TCRB repertoires exhibited apparently greater similarity than was observed across healthy donors.

Germline CDR1 and CDR2: SGHRS and YFSETQ. Trimming took 4 bases from V and 6 from J; bases not matched to a gene: 14. The CDR3 extends over 16 amino acids. Every isolated RNA sample was fully reverse transcribed, so sequencing captured expressed TCRB transcripts. Some clones are missing from TCRdb's copy, which holds only in-frame ones; the method was immunoSEQ multiplex PCR. The sample lists 250,000 to 300,000 clones, around 24% seen once, with roughly 0.011% in the top ten. The material sequenced was naive CD4+ T cells from blood. The chain has TRBV5-1 and TRBJ1-2, with TRBD1 matching over 8 bases. The clonotype originates from a woman under 40 with type 1 diabetes. CDR3 in DNA: TGCGCCAGCAGCCAAGATTTCCACAGGGGGACCCATGGCTACACCTTC. Protein: CASSQDFHRGTHGYTF.